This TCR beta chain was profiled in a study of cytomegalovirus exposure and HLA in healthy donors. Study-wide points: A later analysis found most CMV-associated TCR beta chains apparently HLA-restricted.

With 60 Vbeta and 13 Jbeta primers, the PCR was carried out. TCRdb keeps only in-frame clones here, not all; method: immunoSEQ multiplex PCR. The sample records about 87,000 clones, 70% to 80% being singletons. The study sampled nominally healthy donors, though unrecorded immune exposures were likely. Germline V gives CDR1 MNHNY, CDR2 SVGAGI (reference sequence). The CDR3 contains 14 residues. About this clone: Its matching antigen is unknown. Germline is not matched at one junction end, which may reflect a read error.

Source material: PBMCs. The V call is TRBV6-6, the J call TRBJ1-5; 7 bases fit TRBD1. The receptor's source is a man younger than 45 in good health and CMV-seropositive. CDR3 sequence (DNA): TGTGCCAGCACTTTACAAGGGGGCGGTCAGCCCCAGAATTTT. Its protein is CASTLQGGGQPQNF.